Below, 25 T cell receptor beta chains from the same sample are listed, as sequenced in a study of regulatory T cells in long-lasting Graves disease. iRepertoire HTBI primers and Arm-PCR of CDR3 regions built TCR beta libraries. Each CDR3 protein is one row after TCRdb ran MiXCR on the multiplex PCR reads. Of about 430,000 distinct CDR3 sequences detected, around 20% appear once; the ten largest clones hold 14%. Indicated time point: persistent/refractory GD, antithyroid drugs over 5 years with positive TRAb. Following extraction of RNA from PBMCs, that RNA was used to make the TCR library. This sample comprised peripheral blood mononuclear cells (PBMCs), obtained when the disease was refractory, from a patient treated with antithyroid drugs. These receptors all stem from a female donor with Graves disease.

This clonotype was seen at least ten times. The chain couples TRBV12-3 or TRBV12-4 to TRBJ1-1; D is undetermined. Trimming took 8 bases from V and 7 from J, leaving 14 bases between them. This CDR3 comprises 12 residues. The CDR3 sequence: CASGRAGSEAFF. The CDR3 DNA is TGTGCCAGCGGACGAGCAGGCAGTGAAGCTTTCTTT.

The rearrangement joins TRBV20-1 to TRBJ2-7, with 9 nucleotides matching TRBD2. The CDR3 contains 15 residues. Germline CDR1 is DFQATT and CDR2 is SNEGSKA (reference sequence). V gave up 6 bases and J gave up 5 bases; unmatched junction bases: 14. The CDR3 DNA reads as TGCAGTGCCCTGGTCGGCGGGAGGGCCGTCCACGAGCAGTACTTC. This sequence encodes CSALVGGRAVHEQYF.

This clonotype was seen a handful of times. CDR3 DNA sequence: TGTGCCAGTAGTGTCCGACAGGGGAGCGGCGGCTACACCTTC. Protein: CASSVRQGSGGYTF. The chain is built from TRBV19 and TRBJ1-2, with 8 nucleotides matching TRBD1. Germline V CDR1 and CDR2: LNHDA, SQIVND (reference sequence). This CDR3 has 14 residues. V dropped 5 bases and J dropped 8; count of bases not matched to a gene: 10. Full variable domain (remainder filled in from reference TRBV19 and TRBJ1-2): DGGITQSPKYLFRKEGQNVTLSCEQNLNHDAMYWYRQDPGQGLRLIYYSQIVNDFQKGDIAEGYSVSREKKESFPLTVTSAQKNPTAFYLCASSVRQGSGGYTFGSGTRLTVV.

This clonotype came up many times. V usage is TRBV2 and J usage is TRBJ2-7, with D possibly being TRBD1 or TRBD2 (6 bases each). The CDR3 totals 13 residues. Germline assignment: CDR1 SNHLY and CDR2 FYNNEI. In DNA, the CDR3 is TGTGCAAGGGGGGATCAGGGCACCTACGAGCAGTACTTC. Its protein is CARGDQGTYEQYF.

This clonotype was seen many times. This CDR3 is CASSLDRAAYEQYF. In nucleotides, the CDR3 is TGTGCCAGCAGCTTGGACAGGGCCGCCTACGAGCAGTACTTC. The chain carries TRBV7-9 and TRBJ2-7; 8 bases align to TRBD1. CDR1 and CDR2 (germline): SEHNR, FQNEAQ (reference sequence). This CDR3 is 14 amino acids long. V lost 3 bases and J lost 2; bases outside the gene matches: 3.

This clonotype was observed many times. The chain recombines TRBV19 with TRBJ1-1; D not resolved. The CDR3 has 14 residues. Deletions cut 0 bases from V and 2 bases from J, with 7 bases between. Germline V gene lookup returns CDR1 LNHDA and CDR2 SQIVND (reference sequence). The DNA for the CDR3 is TGTGCCAGTAGTATAGACGGCGGAAACACTGAAGCTTTCTTT. Its translation is CASSIDGGNTEAFF.

The chain is built from TRBV6-2 or TRBV6-3 and TRBJ2-7; 8 positions match TRBD2. Germline V gene sequence: CDR1 MNHEY, CDR2 SVGEGT. With V trimmed by 3 bases and J by 0 bases, 4 bases remained unmatched. CDR3 size: 15 residues. CDR3 sequence (DNA): TGTGCCAGCAGTTATTCCGGGACTAGCTCCTACGAGCAGTACTTC. Protein product: CASSYSGTSSYEQYF.

This clonotype has a count of ten or more. The chain recombines TRBV3-1 with TRBJ1-1; D is undetermined. Per germline, CDR1 LGHDT and CDR2 YNNKEL (reference sequence). Trimming shortened V by 3 bases and J by 5 bases, and 10 bases separated the two germline ends. The CDR3 totals 13 residues. The CDR3 spells CASSHGPRTEAFF. Here the CDR3 DNA reads TGTGCCAGCAGCCACGGTCCCCGGACTGAAGCTTTCTTT. Combining the CDR3 with reference TRBV3-1 and TRBJ1-1 gives the whole variable domain DTAVSQTPKYLVTQMGNDKSIKCEQNLGHDTMYWYKQDSKKFLKIMFSYNNKELIINETVPNRFSPKSPDKAHLNLHINSLELGDSAVYFCASSHGPRTEAFFGQGTRLTVV.

The chain couples TRBV2 to TRBJ2-1, with D unresolved. This CDR3 has 14 residues. Germline V gene lookup returns CDR1 SNHLY and CDR2 FYNNEI. Trimming removed 0 bases at V and 10 bases at J, with 13 bases between. The CDR3 coding sequence is TGTGCCAGCAGTGAAGCGCTGAGTGGGCGGGAGCAGTTCTTC. Amino acid sequence: CASSEALSGREQFF.

At least ten counts were recorded for this clonotype. This chain joins TRBV2 and TRBJ1-3; 8 bases fit TRBD1. The CDR3 has 13 amino acids. The V gene's germline CDR1 is SNHLY and CDR2 FYNNEI. V was clipped by 2 bases and J by 9 bases; unmatched bases: 3. The CDR3 DNA is TGTGCCAGCAGTGAAACGGACAGGGTCACCATATATTTT. Residues: CASSETDRVTIYF.

There are many counts of this clonotype. The chain carries TRBV6-1 and TRBJ2-7; 8 bases fit TRBD2. The germline V gene encodes CDR1 MNHNS and CDR2 SASEGT. Trimming took 4 bases from V and 5 from J; bases not matched to a gene: 13. This CDR3 comprises 16 residues. The CDR3 bases are TGTGCCAGCAGTGCCTCGGGGGGGGCTAGCGCCGACGAGCAGTACTTC. Translation gives CASSASGGASADEQYF.

This chain joins TRBV14 and TRBJ2-5; D perhaps matches TRBD2 (6 bases). Germline V gene sequence: CDR1 SGHDN, CDR2 FVKESK. V lost 4 bases to trimming and J lost 4 bases, with 19 bases between them. This CDR3 has 16 residues. CDR3 loop: CASSPGTASNRETQYF. CDR3 sequence (DNA): TGTGCCAGCAGCCCCGGGACTGCAAGCAATCGAGAGACCCAGTACTTC.

This clonotype was seen repeatedly, ten times or more. The chain has TRBV10-1 and TRBJ2-2; TRBD1 agrees at 9 bases. Germline CDR1 and CDR2: WNHNN and SYGVQD (reference sequence). The CDR3 extends over 16 amino acids. V lost 1 base and J lost 4; bases outside the gene matches: 4. The CDR3 protein is CASSEFDRGTTGELFF. The CDR3 DNA reads as TGCGCCAGCAGTGAGTTCGACAGGGGGACCACCGGGGAGCTGTTTTTT.

The chain joins TRBV19 to TRBJ2-2; 8 bases fit TRBD2. Germline V CDR1 and CDR2: LNHDA, SQIVND (reference sequence). This CDR3 spans 17 amino acids. V gave up 5 bases and J gave up 2 bases; unmatched junction bases: 10. The DNA for the CDR3 is TGTGCCAGTAGTCTAACTAGGACTAGCAGTAACACCGGGGAGCTGTTTTTT. Translated: CASSLTRTSSNTGELFF.

CDR3 sequence (DNA): TGCAGTGCTAGAGATGAGACTACGATGTGGCCCCAGCATTTT. Residues: CSARDETTMWPQHF. J is TRBJ1-5 and V is TRBV20-1; D gene unclear. V lost 0 bases and J lost 9, with 15 bases in between. This CDR3 has 14 residues. Germline V lookup: CDR1 DFQATT, CDR2 SNEGSKA (reference sequence).

This chain uses TRBV20-1 with TRBJ2-2; 12 nucleotides line up with TRBD1. V shed 4 bases and J 6 bases; nucleotides not matched to a gene: 9. This CDR3 contains 16 residues. Per germline, CDR1 DFQATT and CDR2 SNEGSKA (reference sequence). DNA for the CDR3: TGCAGTGCTATTAACCGGGACAGGGGGCGCCCCGGGGAGCTGTTTTTT. Protein product: CSAINRDRGRPGELFF.

This clonotype was observed at least ten times. The CDR3 DNA follows: TGTGCCAGCAGTTTAACAACCGGGGAGCTGTTTTTT. It yields the protein CASSLTTGELFF. V is TRBV28 and J is TRBJ2-2; D gene ambiguous. The CDR3 is 12 amino acids. Germline CDR1 and CDR2: MDHEN and SYDVKM. V was cut by 2 bases and J by 5 bases, with 3 bases left in between.

This clonotype has a count of ten or more. The rearrangement links TRBV27 to TRBJ2-7; the D gene is possibly TRBD2 (6 bases). This CDR3 contains 13 residues. The germline V gene has CDR1 MNHEY and CDR2 SMNVEV (reference sequence). V gave up 8 bases and J gave up 2 bases, with 13 bases separating them. Written as DNA, the CDR3 is TGTGCCAGCGGGAGAGGAGGGCCCTACGAGCAGTACTTC. Protein product: CASGRGGPYEQYF.

This clonotype was seen ten or more times. In DNA, the CDR3 is TGTGCCAGCAGTTTTAGCGGAGCGGGTAATTCACCCCTCCACTTT. Amino acids: CASSFSGAGNSPLHF. V gene TRBV12-3 or TRBV12-4 combines with J gene TRBJ1-6; D uncertain. The CDR3 extends over 15 amino acids. Between the trimmed V and J ends, which lost 3 bases and 6 bases, there was a span of 12 bases.

This clonotype turned up a few times. The CDR3 reads CAISEGQNNQPQHF. The CDR3 DNA reads as TGTGCCATCAGTGAGGGACAGAACAATCAGCCCCAGCATTTT. This chain connects TRBV10-3 to TRBJ1-5; tentative D call: TRBD1 (6 bases). V was shortened by 2 bases and J by 3 bases, with 8 bases between the two germline ends. This CDR3 spans 14 amino acids. Per germline, CDR1 ENHRY and CDR2 SYGVKD.

This clonotype was seen more than once but under ten times. The chain carries TRBV10-3 and TRBJ2-7; D is tentatively TRBD1 or TRBD2 (5 bases each). The CDR3 loop spans 15 amino acids. Germline values: CDR1 ENHRY, CDR2 SYGVKD. V was cut by 0 bases and J by 3 bases, with 12 bases left in between. CDR3 residues: CAISESGTGYYEQYF. Written as DNA, the CDR3 is TGTGCCATCAGTGAGTCCGGGACGGGGTACTACGAGCAGTACTTC.

The V gene is TRBV19, the J gene TRBJ1-5; 7 bases agree with TRBD1. J was trimmed by 5 bases and V by 3 bases; bases with no gene match: 10. Germline V lookup: CDR1 LNHDA, CDR2 SQIVND (reference sequence). The CDR3 runs 16 residues. CDR3 sequence: CASSIFGQAGDQPQHF. In nucleotides, the CDR3 is TGTGCCAGTAGTATTTTTGGACAGGCGGGGGATCAGCCCCAGCATTTT.

This clonotype has only a few counts. This sequence joins TRBV30 and TRBJ1-2; the D is unclear. The germline gives CDR1 GTSNPN, CDR2 SVGIG (reference sequence). This CDR3 comprises 13 residues. The V gene lost 0 bases and the J gene lost 10 bases, with 15 bases spanning the gap. The CDR3 DNA is TGTGCCTGGAGTGTAGGGCACGCGGCACTCTACACCTTC. Translation gives CAWSVGHAALYTF.

Details on this clonotype: One end of the junction fails to match germline, which may point to a read error. J is TRBJ2-3 and V is TRBV10-3, with 11 bases aligning to TRBD1. This CDR3 contains 11 residues. The germline CDR1 and CDR2 sequences are ENHRY and SYGVKD. The CDR3 reads CGTGGEDTQYF. The CDR3 DNA follows: TGCGGGACAGGGGGTGAAGATACGCAGTATTTT.

This clonotype was seen a single time. It may be a read error: a sequence one base away is much more abundant. This chain links TRBV27 with TRBJ2-5; D not certain. The CDR3 runs to 13 residues. The V gene lost 2 bases and the J gene lost 7 bases, with 11 bases spanning the gap. Germline CDR1 MNHEY, CDR2 SMNVEV (reference sequence). The CDR3 DNA reads TGTGCCAGCAGTTTAACAGATCTGCGGACCCAGTACTTC. This sequence encodes CASSLTDLRTQYF.